This entry is about one T cell receptor beta chain. V was cut by 0 bases and J by 4 bases, with 12 bases left in between. Germline V gene sequence: CDR1 SGHDN, CDR2 FVKESK. This CDR3 region has 15 residues. The entry originates in a study of blood T cell repertoires in COVID-19. The table came from immunoSEQ multiplex PCR; TCRdb's copy has only in-frame clones and leaves some out. There are 250,000 to 350,000 clones in the sample; about 89% occur only once, and about 12% lies in the top ten. This clonotype originated in a woman aged 55-75 years with acute or convalescent COVID-19. This rearrangement joins TRBV14 to TRBJ1-2, with D tentatively TRBD1 (6 bases). Sequencing was done on a sample of peripheral blood. This CDR3 reads CASSQERGQLYGYTF. CDR3 in DNA: TGTGCCAGCAGCCAAGAGAGGGGACAACTCTATGGCTACACCTTC.